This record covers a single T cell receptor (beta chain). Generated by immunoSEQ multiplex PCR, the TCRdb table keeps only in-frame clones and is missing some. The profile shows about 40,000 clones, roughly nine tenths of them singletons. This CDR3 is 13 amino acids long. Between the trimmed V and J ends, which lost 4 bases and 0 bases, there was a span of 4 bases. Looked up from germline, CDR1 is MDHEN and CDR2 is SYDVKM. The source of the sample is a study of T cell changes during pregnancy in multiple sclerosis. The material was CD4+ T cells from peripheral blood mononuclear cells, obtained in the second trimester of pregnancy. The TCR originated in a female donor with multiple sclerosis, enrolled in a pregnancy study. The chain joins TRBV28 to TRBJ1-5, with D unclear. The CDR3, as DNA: TGTGCCAGCAGTTCAAATAGCAATCAGCCCCAGCATTTT. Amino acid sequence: CASSSNSNQPQHF.